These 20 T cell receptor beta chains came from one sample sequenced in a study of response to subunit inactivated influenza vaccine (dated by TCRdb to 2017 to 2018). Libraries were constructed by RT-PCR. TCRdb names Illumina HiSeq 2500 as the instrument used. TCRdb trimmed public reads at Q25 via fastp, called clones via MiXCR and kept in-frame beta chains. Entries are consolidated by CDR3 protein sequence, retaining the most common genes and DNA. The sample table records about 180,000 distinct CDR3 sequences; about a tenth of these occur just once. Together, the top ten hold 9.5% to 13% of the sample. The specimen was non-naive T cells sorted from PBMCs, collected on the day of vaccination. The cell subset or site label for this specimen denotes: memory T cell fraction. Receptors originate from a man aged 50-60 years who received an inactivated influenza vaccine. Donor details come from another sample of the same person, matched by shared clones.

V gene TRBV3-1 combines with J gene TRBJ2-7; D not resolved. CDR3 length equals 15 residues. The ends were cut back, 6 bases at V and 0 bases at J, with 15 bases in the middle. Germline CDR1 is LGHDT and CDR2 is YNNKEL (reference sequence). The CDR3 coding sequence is TGTGCCAGCAGTGGTTACGGCGCGAGCTCCTACGAGCAGTACTTC. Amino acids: CASSGYGASSYEQYF.

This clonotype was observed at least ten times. The CDR3 coding sequence is TGCAGCGGCAGGCCCGGTTCCCAAGAGACCCAGTACTTC. It encodes CSGRPGSQETQYF. The chain couples TRBV29-1 to TRBJ2-5; no reliable D call. Germline-derived CDR1 and CDR2 are SQVTM and ANQGSEA. Trimming shortened V by 7 bases and J by 1 base, and 13 bases separated the two germline ends. The CDR3 extends over 13 amino acids.

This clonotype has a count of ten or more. The CDR3 nucleotides are TGTGCCAGCAGCTTAGGAGGGGGCGGGAGCTCCTACAATGAGCAGTTCTTC. This sequence encodes CASSLGGGGSSYNEQFF. This rearrangement joins TRBV11-2 to TRBJ2-1, with D perhaps given as TRBD1 or TRBD2 (7 bases each). Deletions cut 1 base from V and 0 bases from J, with 13 bases between. The germline gives CDR1 SGHAT, CDR2 FQNNGV. The CDR3 covers 17 residues.

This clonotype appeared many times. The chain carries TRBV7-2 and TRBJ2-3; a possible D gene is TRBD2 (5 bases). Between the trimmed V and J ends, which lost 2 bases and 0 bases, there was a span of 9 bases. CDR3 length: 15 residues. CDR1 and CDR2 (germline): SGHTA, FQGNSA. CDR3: CASSLFGVSTDTQYF. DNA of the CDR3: TGTGCCAGCAGCTTATTCGGGGTGAGCACAGATACGCAGTATTTT. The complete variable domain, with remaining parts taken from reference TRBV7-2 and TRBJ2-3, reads GAGVSQSPSNKVTEKGKDVELRCDPISGHTALYWYRQSLGQGLEFLIYFQGNSAPDKSGLPSDRFSAERTGGSVSTLTIQRTQQEDSAVYLCASSLFGVSTDTQYFGPGTRLTVL.

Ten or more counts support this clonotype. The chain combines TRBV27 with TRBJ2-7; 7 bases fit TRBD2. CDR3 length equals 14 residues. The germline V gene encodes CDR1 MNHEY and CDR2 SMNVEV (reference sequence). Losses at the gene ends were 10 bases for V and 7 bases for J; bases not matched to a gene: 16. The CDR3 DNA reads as TGTGCCACCGAACCCATAGGGAGGGCCGGGGAGCAGTACTTC. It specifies CATEPIGRAGEQYF.

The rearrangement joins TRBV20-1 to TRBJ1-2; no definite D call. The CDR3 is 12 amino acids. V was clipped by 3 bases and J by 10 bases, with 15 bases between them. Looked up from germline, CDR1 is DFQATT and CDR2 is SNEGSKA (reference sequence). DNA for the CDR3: TGCAGTGCTAGGGCCGGCCCGGTCGACTACACCTTC. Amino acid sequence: CSARAGPVDYTF.

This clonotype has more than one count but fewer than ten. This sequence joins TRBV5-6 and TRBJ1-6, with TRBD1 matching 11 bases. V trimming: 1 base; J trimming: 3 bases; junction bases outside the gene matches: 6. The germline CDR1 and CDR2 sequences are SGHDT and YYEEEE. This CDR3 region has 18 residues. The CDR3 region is CASSLWTGGKYYNSPLHF. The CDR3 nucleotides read TGTGCCAGCAGCTTGTGGACAGGGGGCAAGTACTATAATTCACCCCTCCACTTT.

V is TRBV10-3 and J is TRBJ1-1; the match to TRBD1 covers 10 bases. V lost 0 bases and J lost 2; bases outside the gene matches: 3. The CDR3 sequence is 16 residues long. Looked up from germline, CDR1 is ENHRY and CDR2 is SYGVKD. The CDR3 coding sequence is TGTGCCATCAGTGAGTCCGGGGACAGGGGAAACACTGAAGCTTTCTTT. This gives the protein CAISESGDRGNTEAFF.

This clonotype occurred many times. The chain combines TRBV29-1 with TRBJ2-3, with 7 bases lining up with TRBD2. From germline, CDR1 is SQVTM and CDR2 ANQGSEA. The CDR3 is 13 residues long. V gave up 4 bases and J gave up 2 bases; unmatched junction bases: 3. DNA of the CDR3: TGCAGCGTTGGACTAGCCTACACAGATACGCAGTATTTT. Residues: CSVGLAYTDTQYF.

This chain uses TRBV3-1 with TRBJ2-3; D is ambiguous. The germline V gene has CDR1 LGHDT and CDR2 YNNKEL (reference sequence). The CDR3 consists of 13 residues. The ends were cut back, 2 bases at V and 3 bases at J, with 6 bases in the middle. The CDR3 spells CASSQILTDTQYF. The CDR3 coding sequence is TGTGCCAGCAGCCAAATCCTGACAGATACGCAGTATTTT.

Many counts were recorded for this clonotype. Here the CDR3 reads CSASGRQGRNTIYF. CDR3 in DNA: TGCAGTGCTAGTGGCCGACAGGGGCGAAACACCATATATTTT. The V call is TRBV20-1, the J call TRBJ1-3, with 8 nucleotides matching TRBD1. Per the germline V gene, CDR1 is DFQATT and CDR2 is SNEGSKA (reference sequence). J lost 5 bases, V lost 3 bases, and 6 bases had no gene match. The length of the CDR3 is 14 residues.

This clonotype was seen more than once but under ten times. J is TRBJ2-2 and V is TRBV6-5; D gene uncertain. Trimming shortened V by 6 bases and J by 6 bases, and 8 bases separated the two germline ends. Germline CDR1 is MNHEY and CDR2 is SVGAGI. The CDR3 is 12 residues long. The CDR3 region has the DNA TGTGCCAGCAGGAAGTCGTCCGGGGAGCTGTTTTTT. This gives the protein CASRKSSGELFF.

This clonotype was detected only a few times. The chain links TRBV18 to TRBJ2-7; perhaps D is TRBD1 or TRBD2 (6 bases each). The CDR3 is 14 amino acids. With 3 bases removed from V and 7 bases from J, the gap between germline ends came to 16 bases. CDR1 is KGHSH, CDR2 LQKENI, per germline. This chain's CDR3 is CASSPGTGAREQYF. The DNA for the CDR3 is TGTGCCAGCTCACCCGGGACGGGGGCTAGGGAGCAGTACTTC.

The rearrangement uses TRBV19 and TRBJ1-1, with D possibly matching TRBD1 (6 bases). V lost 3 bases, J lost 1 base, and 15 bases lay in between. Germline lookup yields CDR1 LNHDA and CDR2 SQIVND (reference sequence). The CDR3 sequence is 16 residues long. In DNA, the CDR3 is TGTGCCAGTAGTATGATTGGAGGCAGGGGGAACACTGAAGCTTTCTTT. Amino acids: CASSMIGGRGNTEAFF. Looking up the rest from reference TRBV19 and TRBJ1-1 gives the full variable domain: DGGITQSPKYLFRKEGQNVTLSCEQNLNHDAMYWYRQDPGQGLRLIYYSQIVNDFQKGDIAEGYSVSREKKESFPLTVTSAQKNPTAFYLCASSMIGGRGNTEAFFGQGTRLTVV.

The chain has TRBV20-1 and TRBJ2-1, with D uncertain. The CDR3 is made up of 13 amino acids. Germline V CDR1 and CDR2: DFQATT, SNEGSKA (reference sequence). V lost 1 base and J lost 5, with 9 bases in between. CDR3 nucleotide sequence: TGCAGTGCTAGAGCCCTTCGCAACAATGAGCAGTTCTTC. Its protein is CSARALRNNEQFF.

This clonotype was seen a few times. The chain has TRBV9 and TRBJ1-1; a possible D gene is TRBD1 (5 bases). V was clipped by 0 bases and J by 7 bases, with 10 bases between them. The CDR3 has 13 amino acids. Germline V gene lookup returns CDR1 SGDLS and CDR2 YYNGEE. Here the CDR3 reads CASSVVSDSEAFF. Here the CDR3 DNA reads TGTGCCAGCAGCGTAGTGAGCGACAGTGAAGCTTTCTTT. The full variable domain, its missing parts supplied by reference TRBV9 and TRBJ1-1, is DSGVTQTPKHLITATGQRVTLRCSPRSGDLSVYWYQQSLDQGLQFLIQYYNGEERAKGNILERFSAQQFPDLHSELNLSSLELGDSALYFCASSVVSDSEAFFGQGTRLTVV.

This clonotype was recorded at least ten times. Here the CDR3 reads CAISVRDRGAGELFF. In nucleotides, the CDR3 is TGTGCCATCAGTGTCCGGGACAGGGGTGCCGGGGAGCTGTTTTTT. The rearrangement joins TRBV10-3 to TRBJ2-2; 10 bases are a match to TRBD1. This CDR3 spans 15 amino acids. V shed 4 bases, J shed 6 bases, and the junction held 5 bases outside the gene matches. Germline V gives CDR1 ENHRY, CDR2 SYGVKD.

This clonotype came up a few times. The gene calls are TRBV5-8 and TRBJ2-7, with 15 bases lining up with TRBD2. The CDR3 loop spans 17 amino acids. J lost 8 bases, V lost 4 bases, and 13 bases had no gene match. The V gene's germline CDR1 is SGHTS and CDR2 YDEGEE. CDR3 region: CASSGLAGGPYDRQQYF. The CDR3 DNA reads TGTGCCAGCAGCGGACTAGCGGGAGGGCCCTATGACCGCCAGCAGTACTTC.

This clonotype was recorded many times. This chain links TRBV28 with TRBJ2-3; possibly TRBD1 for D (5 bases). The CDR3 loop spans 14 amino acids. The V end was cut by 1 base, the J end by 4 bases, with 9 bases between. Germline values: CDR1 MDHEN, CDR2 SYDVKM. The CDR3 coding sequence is TGTGCCAGCAGTTTATCCAGGGCGGCAGATACGCAGTATTTT. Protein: CASSLSRAADTQYF.

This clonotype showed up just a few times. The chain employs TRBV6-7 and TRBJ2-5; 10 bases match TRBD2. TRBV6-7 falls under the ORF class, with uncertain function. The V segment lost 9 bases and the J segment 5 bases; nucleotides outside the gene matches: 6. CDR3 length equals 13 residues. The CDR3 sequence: CARVLAGEETQYF. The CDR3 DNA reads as TGTGCCAGGGTCCTAGCGGGGGAGGAGACCCAGTACTTC.